This T cell receptor (beta chain) was captured by sequencing in a study of T cell responses to AZD1222 COVID-19 vaccine. Findings and caveats of the study: Among vaccine-associated CD4 TCRs, coverage spanned spike, with dominance at 160-218 and 743-854.

The data were produced by immunoSEQ multiplex PCR, yet TCRdb's version contains in-frame clones alone and is incomplete. The sample records fewer than 110,000 clones, 80% to 95% being singletons. This clone occurred a few times. The antigen is unknown. The CDR3 consists of 12 residues. V was pared by 6 bases and J by 8 bases, with 13 bases between. The chain uses TRBV12-3 or TRBV12-4 and TRBJ1-2; D is uncertain. The input for sequencing was peripheral blood, taken 28 days after the second AZD1222 dose. The sequence was collected from an adult who received the AZD1222 COVID-19 vaccine. CDR3 residues: CASSPGQVGYTF. The CDR3 DNA reads TGTGCCAGCAGCCCCGGCCAGGTCGGCTACACCTTC.